This TCR beta chain emerged from a study of T cell repertoires in cytomegalovirus infection. Turning to the study itself: Used in the study were CMV epitopes, some recently identified and HLA-C-restricted, others well-studied and HLA-B-restricted. Broader study findings: HLA-C-restricted CMV clonotypes gave the most frequent clonotype in two of eight donors. The cumulative frequency of public TCR beta families identified carriers of CMV plus the relevant HLA.

Germline V CDR1 and CDR2: MNHNS, SASEGT. The length of the CDR3 is 15 residues. Trimming took 3 bases from V and 4 from J; bases not matched to a gene: 5. TCRdb analysed the reads with MiXCR anew, one entry per CDR3 protein. The sample includes about 770,000 distinct CDR3 sequences, under 35% of them seen just once. This clonotype was detected a few times. Its antigen is still unknown. The sequences come from cultured CD8+ T cells from PBMCs, collected from culture after CMV antigen stimulation. The clonotype comes from a human donor in good health (CMV status not recorded). Some clones in this sample may be carry-over from other donors' samples. The chain carries TRBV6-1 and TRBJ2-3; 9 bases map to TRBD2. CDR3 residues: CASSDRRGGPDTQYF. As DNA, the CDR3 is TGTGCCAGCAGTGACCGGCGGGGGGGGCCAGATACGCAGTATTTT.